This T cell receptor beta chain comes out of a study of blood T cell repertoires in COVID-19. Study information: T cells, B-cell-depleted T cells, or PBMCs provided the cDNA or gDNA that served as material.

V was pared by 3 bases and J by 1 base, with 11 bases between. Germline CDR1 is SGHTA and CDR2 is FQGTGA. CDR3 length: 15 residues. Assay: immunoSEQ multiplex PCR; the TCRdb copy retains only in-frame clones and omits some. The data contain about 300,000 clones, 83% of them singletons. The chain couples TRBV7-3 to TRBJ2-3; a weak D match, TRBD1 (6 bases). The sequencing sample was made of peripheral blood. The clonotype originates from a woman aged 45-65 years who had recovered from COVID-19. CDR3 sequence (DNA): TGTGCCAGCAGCTTCGGGACACTACGCACAGATACGCAGTATTTT. As protein: CASSFGTLRTDTQYF.